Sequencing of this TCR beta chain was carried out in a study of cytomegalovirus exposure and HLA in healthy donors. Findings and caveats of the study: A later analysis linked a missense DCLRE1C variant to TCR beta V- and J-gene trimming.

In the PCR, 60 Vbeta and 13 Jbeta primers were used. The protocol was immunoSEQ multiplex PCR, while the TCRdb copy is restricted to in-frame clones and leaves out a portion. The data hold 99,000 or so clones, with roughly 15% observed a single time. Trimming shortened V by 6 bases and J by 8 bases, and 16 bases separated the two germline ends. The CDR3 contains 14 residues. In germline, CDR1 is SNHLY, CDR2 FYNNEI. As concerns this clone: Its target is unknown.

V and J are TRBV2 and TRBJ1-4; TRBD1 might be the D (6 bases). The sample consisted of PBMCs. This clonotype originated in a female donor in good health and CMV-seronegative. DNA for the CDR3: TGTGCCAGCAGGAGGACAGACCCTGGGGAAAAACTGTTTTTT. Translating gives CASRRTDPGEKLFF. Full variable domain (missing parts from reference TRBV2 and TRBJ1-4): EPEVTQTPSHQVTQMGQEVILRCVPISNHLYFYWYRQILGQKVEFLVSFYNNEISEKSEIFDDQFSVERPDGSNFTLKIRSTKLEDSAMYFCASRRTDPGEKLFFGSGTQLSVL.